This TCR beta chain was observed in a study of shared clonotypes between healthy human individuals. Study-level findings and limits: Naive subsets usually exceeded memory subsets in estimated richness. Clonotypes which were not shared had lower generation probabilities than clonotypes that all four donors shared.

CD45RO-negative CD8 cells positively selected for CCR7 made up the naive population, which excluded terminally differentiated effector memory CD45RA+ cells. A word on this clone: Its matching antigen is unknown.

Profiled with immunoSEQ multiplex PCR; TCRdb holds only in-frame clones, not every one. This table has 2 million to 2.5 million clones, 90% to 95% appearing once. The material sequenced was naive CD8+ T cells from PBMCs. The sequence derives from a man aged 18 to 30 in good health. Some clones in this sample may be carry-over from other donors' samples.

The CDR3 region has the DNA TGTGCCAGCAGCCAAGATTTGACGTTGAGACTAGCTGGCGAATACGAGCAGTACTTC. It encodes CASSQDLTLRLAGEYEQYF. The rearrangement links TRBV14 to TRBJ2-7, with 7 positions matching TRBD2. Germline CDR1 reads SGHDN; CDR2 reads FVKESK. CDR3 size: 19 residues. V gave up 0 bases and J gave up 4 bases; unmatched junction bases: 18.